The clone carrying this T cell receptor beta chain was seen more than once but under ten times. Per the germline V gene, CDR1 is LNHDA and CDR2 is SQIVND (reference sequence). The ends lost 7 bases at V and 2 bases at J; junction bases unmatched: 6. The CDR3 extends over 15 amino acids. Measured with immunoSEQ multiplex PCR; TCRdb has only the in-frame clones, and not every one. The sample lists around 60,000 clones, over 75% occurring once. This sample stems from a study of T cell changes during pregnancy in multiple sclerosis. The sequencing used peripheral blood, collected in the first trimester of pregnancy. The chain is built from TRBV19 and TRBJ1-1; 11 nucleotides line up with TRBD1. This sequence was found in a female donor with multiple sclerosis, enrolled in a pregnancy study. As DNA, the CDR3 is TGTGCCAGTATGCCGGGACAGGGGGGTAACACTGAAGCTTTCTTT. Its translation is CASMPGQGGNTEAFF.